This entry lists 6 T cell receptor beta chains sequenced from one sample in a study of breast tumors, draining lymph nodes, adjacent tissues. MiXCR was run by TCRdb on the multiplex PCR reads, yielding one entry per CDR3 protein. The sample has 45,000 to 60,000 distinct CDR3 sequences; about 23% are singletons. The sequenced sample was breast tumor tissue. Source of these receptors: a female donor with breast cancer. Some clones in this sample may be carry-over from other donors' samples.

With respect to this clonotype: This may come from a read error, since a much larger clone is one base off. Without the conserved terminal phenylalanine or tryptophan, this CDR3 likely stems from a read error. The rearrangement uses TRBV6-2 or TRBV6-3 and TRBJ1-2; D is ambiguous. This CDR3 spans 12 amino acids. The V gene lost 5 bases and the J gene lost 4 bases, with 8 bases spanning the gap. Per germline, CDR1 MNHEY and CDR2 SVGEGT. The CDR3 nucleotides read TGTGCCAGCAGTGAAACGGGCTATGGCTACACCTTA. It codes for CASSETGYGYTL.

This clonotype was counted ten times or more. This rearrangement joins TRBV2 to TRBJ2-1; D perhaps matches TRBD1 (6 bases). Germline V gene sequence: CDR1 SNHLY, CDR2 FYNNEI. The CDR3 totals 15 residues. Trimming shortened V by 2 bases and J by 1 base, and 9 bases separated the two germline ends. CDR3 sequence reads: CASSELGASYNEQFF. CDR3 nucleotides: TGTGCCAGCAGTGAATTGGGGGCGTCCTACAATGAGCAGTTCTTC.

In this sample, this clonotype turned up many times. This chain connects TRBV11-1 to TRBJ2-7; D gene uncertain. The V gene lost 6 bases and the J gene lost 1 base, with 16 bases spanning the gap. This CDR3 has 15 amino acids. Per the germline V gene, CDR1 is SGHAT and CDR2 is FQDESV (reference sequence). In DNA, the CDR3 is TGTGCCAGCAGTTTTAGCAGGCGGAGATCCTACGAGCAGTACTTC. Protein: CASSFSRRRSYEQYF. Filled out from reference TRBV11-1 and TRBJ2-7, the complete variable domain reads EAEVAQSPRYKITEKSQAVAFWCDPISGHATLYWYRQILGQGPELLVQFQDESVVDDSQLPKDRFSAERLKGVDSTLKIQPAELGDSAMYLCASSFSRRRSYEQYFGPGTRLTVT.

In this sample, this clonotype turned up many times. The J gene is TRBJ1-2, the V gene TRBV7-6; TRBD1 aligns across 7 bases. This CDR3 region has 13 residues. J was trimmed by 6 bases and V by 6 bases; bases with no gene match: 7. Germline CDR1 is SGHVS and CDR2 is FNYEAQ. DNA for the CDR3: TGTGCCAGCAGTGGAACAGGGGCCCATGGCTACACCTTC. It specifies CASSGTGAHGYTF.

This clonotype was seen repeatedly, ten times or more. The chain carries TRBV3-1 and TRBJ1-6; D is unresolved. V lost 4 bases and J 6 bases, leaving 13 bases between the germline ends. Germline-derived CDR1 and CDR2 are LGHDT and YNNKEL (reference sequence). The CDR3 has 15 amino acids. The CDR3 spells CASSPRTGPNSPLHF. The CDR3 region has the DNA TGTGCCAGCAGCCCCCGGACGGGTCCTAATTCACCCCTCCACTTT.

At least ten counts were recorded for this clonotype. This rearrangement joins TRBV10-1 to TRBJ2-2; no reliable D call. The CDR3 spans 15 residues. CDR1 and CDR2 (germline): WNHNN, SYGVQD (reference sequence). V lost 6 bases and J 2 bases, leaving 13 bases between the germline ends. CDR3 in DNA: TGCGCCAGCAGCCCGACGGGCCTTAACACCGGGGAGCTGTTTTTT. This encodes CASSPTGLNTGELFF.